The clone carrying this TCR beta chain was seen only a few times. Time point defined: blood at routine non-recurrence follow-up after resection. This entry comes from a study of spatial heterogeneity in lung cancer. Using its own MiXCR run on the 5' RACE reads, TCRdb lists one record per CDR3 protein. This sample yields some 41,000 distinct CDR3 sequences, of which over 9.5% are seen a single time; about a sixth belongs to the top ten. CDR1 and CDR2 (germline): SGHTA, FQGNSA. Trimming took off 0 bases at V and 4 bases at J, with 6 bases between the two ends. The CDR3 sequence is 13 residues long. This material consisted of PBMCs, taken at follow-up. The chain has TRBV7-2 and TRBJ1-1; D not resolved. This TCR came from a female donor with early-stage non-small cell lung cancer. The DNA of the CDR3 is TGTGCCAGCAGCTTAGCCTCGGTCACTGAAGCTTTCTTT. Translating it yields CASSLASVTEAFF.